A selection of T cell receptor beta chains follows, all from one sample in a study of shared clonotypes between healthy human individuals. The method was immunoSEQ multiplex PCR; TCRdb's version includes in-frame clones alone and lacks a portion of them. The repertoire holds a few million clones, with more than 80% as singletons. The sample taken for sequencing was naive CD4+ T cells sorted from blood. All receptors derive from a man between 18 and 29 years old in good health. Each CDR3 is given with its conserved first and last residue. D genes are given only for firm matches. Only some rows state a clone size, as once, few, many or a class for expanded clones.

NA | TRBJ2-1 | TRBV10-3 | NA | CAISGSEILNEQFF | TGTGCCATCAGTGGATCCGAGATTCTTAATGAGCAGTTCTTC
NA | TRBJ1-5 | TRBV9 | TRBD1 | CASSRDSLDQPQHF | TGTGCCAGCAGCAGGGACAGCCTAGATCAGCCCCAGCATTTT
NA | TRBJ2-7 | TRBV7-8 | NA | CASSAQGQQYYEQYF | TGTGCCAGCAGCGCCCAAGGACAGCAGTACTACGAGCAGTACTTC
NA | TRBJ1-2 | TRBV7-2 | NA | CASSPETARANYGYTF | TGTGCCAGCAGCCCTGAGACAGCGCGAGCTAACTATGGCTACACCTTC
NA | TRBJ2-3 | TRBV5-1 | TRBD1 | CASSLVGQGTDTQYF | TGCGCCAGCAGCTTGGTGGGACAGGGGACAGATACGCAGTATTTT
NA | TRBJ2-5 | TRBV30 | TRBD2 | CALIPGLPLETQYF | TGTGCCTTAATTCCGGGACTACCCCTCGAGACCCAGTACTTC
NA | TRBJ1-4 | TRBV29-1 | TRBD1 | CSVEDGTGGRGLFF | TGCAGCGTTGAGGACGGGACAGGGGGCCGGGGTCTGTTTTTT
NA | TRBJ2-7 | TRBV7-7 | TRBD2 | CASSLIGAGSYEQYF | TGTGCTAGCAGCTTAATAGGAGCGGGATCCTACGAGCAGTACTTC
NA | TRBJ1-1 | TRBV4-1 | NA | CASSQRVGVFEAFF | TGCGCCAGCAGCCAAAGAGTGGGGGTTTTTGAAGCTTTCTTT
NA | TRBJ1-1 | TRBV30 | NA | CAWSVGAANTEAFF | TGTGCCTGGAGTGTTGGGGCCGCGAACACTGAAGCTTTCTTT
NA | TRBJ2-5 | TRBV6-1 | TRBD1 | CASRRGQDQETQYF | TGTGCCAGCAGAAGGGGACAGGACCAAGAGACCCAGTACTTC
NA | TRBJ2-3 | TRBV29-1 | NA | CSVERQADTQYF | TGCAGCGTTGAACGACAAGCAGATACGCAGTATTTT
NA | TRBJ2-3 | TRBV10-3 | TRBD1 | CAISEHRGQGTDTQYF | TGTGCCATCAGTGAGCACAGGGGGCAGGGGACAGATACGCAGTATTTT
NA | TRBJ2-5 | TRBV7-9 | NA | CASSLGGGSGQETQYF | TGTGCCAGCAGCTTAGGAGGGGGTAGCGGCCAAGAGACCCAGTACTTC
NA | TRBJ2-1 | TRBV6-1 | NA | CASSEGRERGFF | TGTGCCAGCAGTGAAGGGAGGGAGAGGGGGTTCTTC
NA | TRBJ1-5 | TRBV6-1 | NA | CASSELDYSNQPQHF | TGTGCCAGCAGTGAACTAGATTATAGCAATCAGCCCCAGCATTTT
NA | TRBJ2-3 | TRBV4-3 | NA | CASSQGRGDTQYF | TGCGCCAGCAGCCAGGGACGAGGAGATACGCAGTATTTT
NA | TRBJ2-3 | TRBV4-3 | TRBD2 | CASSRSNSGADTQYF | TGCGCCAGCAGCCGATCTAATAGCGGGGCAGATACGCAGTATTTT
once | TRBJ2-7 | TRBV7-8 | NA | CASSYAVSGSSYEQYF | TGTGCCAGCAGCTACGCGGTCTCCGGGAGCTCCTACGAGCAGTACTTC
NA | TRBJ2-5 | TRBV5-1 | TRBD2 | CASSPSGTSASQETQYF | TGCGCCAGCAGCCCCTCGGGGACTAGCGCGAGCCAAGAGACCCAGTACTTC
NA | TRBJ2-1 | TRBV30 | NA | CAWRGDNEQFF | TGTGCCTGGAGAGGGGACAATGAGCAGTTCTTC
NA | TRBJ1-1 | TRBV30 | NA | CAWSFRLSTEAFF | TGTGCCTGGAGTTTTCGGTTGTCCACTGAAGCTTTCTTT
NA | TRBJ2-3 | TRBV7-9 | NA | CASSLGLDRTDTQYF | TGTGCCAGCAGCTTAGGGTTGGACCGCACAGATACGCAGTATTTT
NA | TRBJ1-6 | TRBV4-1 | NA | CASSQVIPPLSSYNSPLHF | TGCGCCAGCAGCCAAGTCATCCCCCCCCTGAGCTCCTATAATTCACCCCTCCACTTT
NA | TRBJ2-3 | TRBV15 | NA | CATSVGGLGQYF | TGTGCCACTTCCGTGGGGGGCCTCGGGCAGTATTTT
once | TRBJ1-2 | TRBV28 | NA | CASTLVGGRYGYTF | TGTGCCAGCACTTTAGTTGGGGGTCGGTATGGCTACACCTTC
NA | TRBJ2-7 | TRBV7-3 | TRBD2 | CASSSGLAGDEQYF | TGTGCCAGCAGCTCGGGACTAGCGGGGGACGAGCAGTACTTC
NA | TRBJ1-1 | TRBV4-1 | NA | CASSQILEPNTEAFF | TGCGCCAGCAGCCAGATCCTCGAGCCTAACACTGAAGCTTTCTTT
NA | TRBJ2-7 | TRBV27 | NA | CASSGGSRSHEQYF | TGTGCCAGCAGTGGGGGGAGCAGGTCCCACGAGCAGTACTTC
few | TRBJ1-5 | TRBV2 | NA | CASSTGPWEPQHF | TGTGCCAGCAGTACGGGACCCTGGGAGCCCCAGCATTTT
NA | TRBJ1-5 | TRBV19 | TRBD1 | CASRQGASNQPQHF | TGTGCCAGTAGACAGGGGGCTAGCAATCAGCCCCAGCATTTT
NA | TRBJ1-2 | TRBV6-5 | NA | CASSSTGSLYEGYTF | TGTGCCAGCAGTTCCACAGGGTCCCTCTATGAGGGCTACACCTTC
few | TRBJ2-7 | TRBV19 | TRBD1 | CASSSPGQTYEQYF | TGTGCCAGTAGTTCCCCGGGACAGACCTACGAGCAGTACTTC
NA | TRBJ2-5 | TRBV18 | NA | CASSPPVGSQETQYF | TGTGCCAGCTCACCACCCGTGGGGTCCCAAGAGACCCAGTACTTC
NA | TRBJ2-3 | TRBV7-9 | NA | CASSLVSPRDTQYF | TGTGCCAGCAGCTTAGTTTCGCCAAGGGATACGCAGTATTTT